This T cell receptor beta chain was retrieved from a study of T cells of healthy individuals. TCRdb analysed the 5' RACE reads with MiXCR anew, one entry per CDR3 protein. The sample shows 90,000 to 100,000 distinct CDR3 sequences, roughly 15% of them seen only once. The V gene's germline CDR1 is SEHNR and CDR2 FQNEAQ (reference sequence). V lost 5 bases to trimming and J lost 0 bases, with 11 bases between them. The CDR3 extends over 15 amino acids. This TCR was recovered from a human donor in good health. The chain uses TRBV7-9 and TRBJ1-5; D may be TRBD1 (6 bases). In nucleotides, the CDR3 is TGTGCCAGCAGCATAGGACAGTATAGCAATCAGCCCCAGCATTTT. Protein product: CASSIGQYSNQPQHF.